The TCR beta chain described here comes from a study of blood T cell repertoires in COVID-19. In germline, CDR1 is SGHKS, CDR2 YYEKEE (reference sequence). The CDR3 length is 12 residues. With 3 bases removed from V and 6 bases from J, the gap between germline ends came to 9 bases. Profiling relied on immunoSEQ multiplex PCR, and the TCRdb table lists in-frame clones only, not all of them. The data show 90,000 to 110,000 clones, 85% to 90% seen once. The source material was peripheral blood. The rearrangement joins TRBV5-5 to TRBJ1-1, with D maybe TRBD1 (5 bases). The receptor comes from a human donor in a cohort sampled during active COVID-19. The CDR3: CASSYPTAEAFF. The CDR3 DNA is TGTGCCAGCAGCTATCCGACAGCTGAAGCTTTCTTT.